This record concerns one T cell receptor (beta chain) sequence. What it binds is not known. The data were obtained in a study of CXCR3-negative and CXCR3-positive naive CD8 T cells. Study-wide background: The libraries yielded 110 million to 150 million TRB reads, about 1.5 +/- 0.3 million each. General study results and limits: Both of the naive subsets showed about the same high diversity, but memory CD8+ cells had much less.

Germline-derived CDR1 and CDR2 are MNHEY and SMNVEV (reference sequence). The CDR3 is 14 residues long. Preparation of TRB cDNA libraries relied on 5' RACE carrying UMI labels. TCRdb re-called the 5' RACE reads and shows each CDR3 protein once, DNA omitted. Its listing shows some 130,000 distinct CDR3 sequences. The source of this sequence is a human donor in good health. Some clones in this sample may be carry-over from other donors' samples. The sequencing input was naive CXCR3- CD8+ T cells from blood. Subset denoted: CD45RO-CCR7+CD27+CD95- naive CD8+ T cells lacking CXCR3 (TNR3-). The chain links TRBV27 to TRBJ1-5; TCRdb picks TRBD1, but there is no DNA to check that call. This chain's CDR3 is CASRPGHAGQPQHF.